The 7 T cell receptor beta chains in this list originate from one sample, sequenced in a study of blood T cell repertoires in COVID-19. Data came from immunoSEQ multiplex PCR; TCRdb stores just in-frame clones and leaves some out. The sample lists roughly 250,000 clones, around 91% seen once, with over 2% in the top ten. The sample taken for sequencing was PBMCs or T cells enriched from blood (not recorded which). These receptors all come from a woman between 18 and 30 years old who had recovered from COVID-19.

CDR3 protein: CASSPGGAQSNYGYTF. For the CDR3, the DNA is TGTGCCAGCAGCCCGGGAGGGGCACAGAGTAACTATGGCTACACCTTC. This chain joins TRBV7-9 and TRBJ1-2, with D perhaps matching TRBD1 (5 bases). Germline assignment: CDR1 SEHNR and CDR2 FQNEAQ (reference sequence). Between the trimmed V and J ends, which lost 5 bases and 1 base, there was a span of 17 bases. The CDR3 totals 16 residues.

CDR3 DNA sequence: TGTGCCAGCAGCTTAGCGCGACAGGGTGAAGCTTTCTTT. Encoded protein: CASSLARQGEAFF. V is TRBV7-9 and J is TRBJ1-1; TRBD1 matches at 7 bases. J was trimmed by 7 bases and V by 0 bases; bases with no gene match: 2. CDR1 and CDR2 from the germline V gene are SEHNR and FQNEAQ (reference sequence). The CDR3 length is 13 residues.

The chain uses TRBV28 and TRBJ1-6, with D possibly TRBD1 on 6 matching bases. The CDR3 is 16 residues long. Germline values: CDR1 MDHEN, CDR2 SYDVKM. The V end was cut by 6 bases, the J end by 3 bases, with 15 bases between. CDR3 loop: CASRQTGGGYNSPLHF. The CDR3 coding sequence is TGTGCCAGCAGACAGACAGGAGGAGGCTATAATTCACCCCTCCACTTT.

V is TRBV7-9 and J is TRBJ2-2; 8 nucleotides line up with TRBD1. Germline lookup yields CDR1 SEHNR and CDR2 FQNEAQ (reference sequence). The CDR3 loop spans 15 amino acids. J gave up 4 bases and V 5 bases, and 6 bases lay outside the gene matches. For the CDR3, the DNA is TGTGCCAGCAGCCGTTGGACAGGGACCACCGGGGAGCTGTTTTTT. Its protein product is CASSRWTGTTGELFF.

The genes are TRBV6-1 and TRBJ2-1, with a weak D call TRBD2 (6 bases). Germline CDR1 and CDR2: MNHNS and SASEGT. The CDR3 spans 18 residues. Trimming took off 0 bases at V and 0 bases at J, with 15 bases between the two ends. This CDR3 is CASSEALQGGSSYNEQFF. The CDR3 coding sequence is TGTGCCAGCAGTGAAGCGCTTCAGGGAGGAAGCTCCTACAATGAGCAGTTCTTC.

This chain links TRBV24-1 with TRBJ2-2, with 9 positions matching TRBD1. Germline CDR1 reads KGHDR; CDR2 reads SFDVKD. V lost 0 bases and J lost 5; bases outside the gene matches: 6. The CDR3 is 17 amino acids. In DNA, the CDR3 is TGTGCCACCAGTGATTTGCAGGGACAGGGATCGACCGGGGAGCTGTTTTTT. Protein: CATSDLQGQGSTGELFF.

CDR3 loop: CASSMIGREGEQYF. In DNA form, the CDR3 reads TGTGCCAGTAGTATGATCGGCAGGGAAGGCGAGCAGTACTTC. The chain recombines TRBV19 with TRBJ2-7; possible D gene TRBD1, 5 bases. The CDR3 consists of 14 residues. V lost 3 bases, J lost 6 bases, and 15 bases lay in between. Germline CDR1 reads LNHDA; CDR2 reads SQIVND (reference sequence).